This T cell receptor (beta chain) was documented in a study of shared clonotypes between healthy human individuals. Naive CD8 cells lacked CD45RO, underwent positive selection for CCR7 and left out terminally differentiated effector memory CD45RA+ cells. The data were produced by immunoSEQ multiplex PCR, yet TCRdb's version contains in-frame clones alone and is incomplete. This table has some 2,000,000 clones, approximately 95% appearing once. This TCR came from a man younger than 35 in good health. Sequencing input: naive CD8+ T cells sorted from blood.

The CDR3 coding sequence is TGTGCCTGGACCTCGGGGAGGGTCGGAGAAAAACTGTTTTTT. Translating it yields CAWTSGRVGEKLFF. This chain connects TRBV30 to TRBJ1-4; D ambiguous. The germline V gene encodes CDR1 GTSNPN and CDR2 SVGIG (reference sequence). This CDR3 comprises 14 residues. V lost 4 bases and J 8 bases, leaving 17 bases between the germline ends.